This T cell receptor (beta chain) was sequenced during a study of T cell repertoires in cytomegalovirus infection. V was trimmed by 0 bases and J by 2 bases, leaving 9 bases between them. Looked up from germline, CDR1 is SGHDT and CDR2 is YYEEEE. CDR3 size: 15 residues. TCRdb redid the calling of the reads with MiXCR, one entry per CDR3 protein. The repertoire holds hundreds of thousands of distinct CDR3 sequences, with under 20% as singletons. There are many counts of this clonotype. The receptor's source is a human donor in good health (CMV status not recorded). Some clones in this sample may be carry-over from other donors' samples. This sequence joins TRBV5-6 and TRBJ1-5; no definite D call. Sequences were obtained from PBMCs. CDR3 sequence (DNA): TGTGCCAGCAGCTTGGGAGGGATGGGCAATCAGCCCCAGCATTTT. The encoded protein is CASSLGGMGNQPQHF.